The T cell receptor beta chain under discussion was sequenced for a study of cytomegalovirus exposure and HLA in healthy donors. In the study overall: An earlier analysis identified 117 million unique TCR beta sequences in about 179 million T cells.

Trimming removed 4 bases from V and 4 bases from J; junction bases left unmatched: 11. The CDR3 spans 17 residues. The V gene's germline CDR1 is SGHRS and CDR2 YFSETQ. Study outcomes and limitations: Analyzed later, association rates of TCRs varied across HLA loci, with DRB1 most and HLA-C fewest. Association with HLA alleles at 0.05 false discovery rate was found for roughly 17,000 TCR beta sequences in a later analysis. As a later analysis showed, several of the most significant clusters appeared to be linked to common viral pathogens.

Of note for this clone: Its antigen remains unidentified.

Use of 60 Vbeta and 13 Jbeta primers characterized the PCR. Using immunoSEQ multiplex PCR, the repertoire was profiled, and TCRdb retains in-frame clones only, with some absent. This table has about 150,000 clones, around 82% appearing once. This TCR came from a woman between 40 and 55 years old in good health and CMV-seropositive. Sequencing input: PBMCs. The chain uses TRBV5-1 and TRBJ2-2, with TRBD2 matching over 9 bases. The CDR3 DNA follows: TGCGCCAGCAGCCCGACTGAAGGAGCGGGAGGCACCGGGGAGCTGTTTTTT. This translates into CASSPTEGAGGTGELFF.